Shown below are 21 T cell receptor beta chains from a single sample sequenced in a study of T cell responses to AZD1222 COVID-19 vaccine listed by TCRdb under 2021. Receptor amplification or capture employed the immunoSEQ multiplex PCR assay. What TCRdb holds here is the immuneACCESS table cut down to in-frame rearrangements. Part of the clones is not present; checked against another copy, under half of the missing clones reflect an unresolved V gene, and the others are unexplained. The sample profile shows 130,000 or so clones; more than 85% of them were found once. The ten largest clones capture less than 2% of the sample. What this sample's time point label stands for: about 28 days (+/-7) after the second vaccine dose. Sample: peripheral blood, taken 28 days after the second AZD1222 dose. Receptor source: an adult who received the AZD1222 COVID-19 vaccine.

The chain combines TRBV24-1 with TRBJ2-5, with 7 bases identical to TRBD1. Germline CDR1 KGHDR, CDR2 SFDVKD. V was clipped by 3 bases and J by 5 bases; unmatched bases: 8. The CDR3 runs 15 residues. The DNA for the CDR3 is TGTGCCACCAGTGATATAAGACAGGGCCCCGAGACCCAGTACTTC. Its translation is CATSDIRQGPETQYF.

This clone was observed a few times. The gene calls are TRBV10-3 and TRBJ1-6, with no clear D. Germline CDR1 is ENHRY and CDR2 is SYGVKD. V lost 2 bases to trimming and J lost 10 bases, with 12 bases between them. The CDR3 spans 14 residues. The CDR3 loop reads CAISEQEKGSPLHF. The CDR3 DNA reads as TGTGCCATCAGTGAGCAGGAGAAAGGCTCACCCCTCCACTTT.

The chain is built from TRBV12-3 or TRBV12-4 and TRBJ1-1, with no clear D. Trimming pared 6 bases from V and 5 bases from J, leaving 13 bases between. CDR3 size: 13 residues. CDR3 residues: CASSPVERTEAFF. CDR3 DNA sequence: TGTGCCAGCAGCCCCGTCGAGAGGACTGAAGCTTTCTTT.

This chain joins TRBV5-4 and TRBJ1-1; D unresolved. CDR3 length: 14 amino acids. Germline CDR1 reads SGHNT; CDR2 reads YYREEE (reference sequence). Trimming took off 0 bases at V and 0 bases at J, with 6 bases between the two ends. CDR3 DNA: TGTGCCAGCAGCTTGGGTATTTTGAACACTGAAGCTTTCTTT. It is translated as CASSLGILNTEAFF.

The rearrangement joins TRBV7-9 to TRBJ1-2, with TRBD1 matching over 9 bases. The CDR3 consists of 15 residues. V was pared by 3 bases and J by 7 bases, with 9 bases of the junction left unmatched. The V gene's germline CDR1 is SEHNR and CDR2 FQNEAQ (reference sequence). The CDR3 DNA follows: TGTGCCAGCAGCTTCGCATCACAGGGGGCGGGTGGCTACACCTTC. Its protein product is CASSFASQGAGGYTF.

The rearrangement links TRBV2 to TRBJ1-4; 7 bases map to TRBD1. Germline V gene lookup returns CDR1 SNHLY and CDR2 FYNNEI. The CDR3 covers 15 residues. V lost 5 bases, J lost 7 bases, and 10 bases stayed unmatched. The CDR3 coding sequence is TGTGCCAGCAGTCCCCGACAGGGACTAACTGAAAAACTGTTTTTT. It translates to CASSPRQGLTEKLFF.

The chain joins TRBV11-2 to TRBJ1-6; TRBD1 matches 8 bases. J lost 10 bases, V lost 4 bases, and 9 bases had no gene match. CDR3 size: 15 residues. Germline CDR1 reads SGHAT; CDR2 reads FQNNGV. CDR3 nucleotides: TGTGCCAGCAGCTCCCCTGAGACAGGGGAATCACCCCTCCACTTT. Amino acid sequence: CASSSPETGESPLHF.

The V call is TRBV19, the J call TRBJ1-3; D uncertain. CDR1 LNHDA and CDR2 SQIVND come from the germline V gene (reference sequence). The ends were cut back, 7 bases at V and 0 bases at J, with 7 bases in the middle. This CDR3 is built from 13 residues. The CDR3 nucleotides are TGTGCCAGTACCGAGAGCTCTGGAAACACCATATATTTT. Its protein product is CASTESSGNTIYF. Filled out from reference TRBV19 and TRBJ1-3, the complete variable domain reads DGGITQSPKYLFRKEGQNVTLSCEQNLNHDAMYWYRQDPGQGLRLIYYSQIVNDFQKGDIAEGYSVSREKKESFPLTVTSAQKNPTAFYLCASTESSGNTIYFGEGSWLTVV.

The chain couples TRBV14 to TRBJ1-4, with D unclear. The V end lost 0 bases, the J end lost 0 bases, and 8 bases lay between the germline ends. Germline V gene lookup returns CDR1 SGHDN and CDR2 FVKESK. The CDR3 covers 16 residues. CDR3 residues: CASSQDLQATNEKLFF. CDR3 sequence (DNA): TGTGCCAGCAGCCAAGATCTCCAGGCAACTAATGAAAAACTGTTTTTT.

The rearrangement uses TRBV6-1 and TRBJ1-2; D is unresolved. With 0 bases removed from V and 3 bases from J, the gap between germline ends came to 8 bases. This CDR3 has 14 residues. Germline V gives CDR1 MNHNS, CDR2 SASEGT. The CDR3: CASSEAPSYYGYTF. CDR3 coding DNA: TGTGCCAGCAGTGAAGCTCCTTCATACTATGGCTACACCTTC.

V gene TRBV9 combines with J gene TRBJ1-6; 7 bases match TRBD1. The V gene end was trimmed by 3 bases and the J gene end by 10 bases; junction bases not matched to a gene: 7. Germline V gene data show CDR1 as SGDLS and CDR2 as YYNGEE. CDR3 length equals 14 residues. In DNA form, the CDR3 reads TGTGCCAGCAGCGCGCGACAGGGTGAATCACCCCTCCACTTT. Protein sequence: CASSARQGESPLHF.

The chain is built from TRBV19 and TRBJ2-1, with TRBD1 identical over 9 bases. The CDR3 runs 14 residues. The germline CDR1 and CDR2 sequences are LNHDA and SQIVND (reference sequence). The junction had 7 bases not matched to a gene; V was cut back by 5 bases and J by 8 bases. The CDR3 reads CASSASTGGYEQFF. The DNA for the CDR3 is TGTGCCAGTAGTGCTTCGACAGGGGGTTATGAGCAGTTCTTC.

The chain couples TRBV10-2 to TRBJ2-7, with a tentative D call TRBD2 (5 bases). The CDR3 length is 14 residues. Trimming stripped 2 bases from V and 3 bases from J, with 11 bases between. Germline CDR1 and CDR2: WSHSY and SAAADI. CDR3 region: CASSERRPYYEQYF. For the CDR3, the DNA is TGCGCCAGCAGTGAGAGGAGGCCCTACTACGAGCAGTACTTC.

The rearrangement uses TRBV6-5 and TRBJ1-1, with 7 bases aligning to TRBD1. With 2 bases clipped from V and 7 bases from J, the junction kept 13 bases outside the gene matches. The germline V gene encodes CDR1 MNHEY and CDR2 SVGAGI. CDR3 length equals 16 residues. Here the CDR3 reads CASSYDIDRAYVEAFF. Written as DNA, the CDR3 is TGTGCCAGCAGTTACGACATAGACAGGGCCTACGTTGAAGCTTTCTTT.

This chain links TRBV7-9 with TRBJ2-5, with D possibly TRBD2 on 7 matching bases. Trimming took 1 base from V and 7 from J, leaving 19 bases between them. There are 16 residues in the CDR3. Germline loops: CDR1 SEHNR, CDR2 FQNEAQ (reference sequence). CDR3 residues: CASSLGSWGGLGTQYF. The DNA for the CDR3 is TGTGCCAGCAGCTTAGGGAGTTGGGGGGGCCTCGGGACCCAGTACTTC.

This chain connects TRBV9 to TRBJ1-1; D gene unclear. The germline V gene has CDR1 SGDLS and CDR2 YYNGEE. The CDR3 covers 13 residues. The germline V and J ends were trimmed by 2 bases and 0 bases, with 5 bases remaining between them. The CDR3 loop reads CASSVLMNTEAFF. The CDR3, as DNA: TGTGCCAGCAGCGTCTTGATGAACACTGAAGCTTTCTTT.

This clone was found once. The chain combines TRBV10-3 with TRBJ2-3; D is unresolved. V was cut by 3 bases and J by 6 bases, with 7 bases left in between. In germline, CDR1 is ENHRY, CDR2 SYGVKD. There are 12 residues in the CDR3. The CDR3 sequence: CAISDLRDTQYF. CDR3 nucleotide sequence: TGTGCCATCAGTGATTTGCGGGATACGCAGTATTTT.

The chain employs TRBV4-3 and TRBJ2-6; D remains ambiguous. Looked up from germline, CDR1 is LGHNA and CDR2 is YSLEER. This CDR3 contains 16 residues. Trimming left V 0 bases short and J 3 bases short, with 9 bases between. CDR3 residues: CASSQDPTGGANVLTF. CDR3 nucleotides: TGCGCCAGCAGCCAAGATCCGACCGGTGGGGCCAACGTCCTGACTTTC.

This clone was seen a few times. This specimen includes other DNA sequences encoding the same CDR3. CDR3 DNA sequence: TGTGCCAGCAGCCCTGACAGCAACTATGGCTACACCTTC. Protein: CASSPDSNYGYTF. This chain links TRBV5-4 with TRBJ1-2; TRBD1 is a possible D gene (5 bases). Trimming took 4 bases from V and 2 from J, leaving 9 bases between them. The CDR3 runs 13 residues. Germline CDR1 reads SGHNT; CDR2 reads YYREEE (reference sequence).

The rearrangement links TRBV19 to TRBJ1-6; possibly TRBD1 for D (5 bases). Germline loops: CDR1 LNHDA, CDR2 SQIVND (reference sequence). The V and J ends lost 9 bases and 9 bases respectively, with 15 bases between them. This CDR3 has 13 amino acids. CDR3 sequence: CASGEGFTSPLHF. Here the CDR3 DNA reads TGTGCCAGCGGGGAGGGGTTTACTTCACCCCTCCACTTT.

The CDR3 bases are TGTGCCAGCAGTTTAGAGAGTAACACTGAAGCTTTCTTT. Its protein product is CASSLESNTEAFF. The chain recombines TRBV12-3 or TRBV12-4 with TRBJ1-1; D is undetermined. Trimming stripped 1 base from V and 2 bases from J, with 5 bases between. The CDR3 is made up of 13 amino acids.